The 10 T cell receptor beta chains below come from one sample, sequenced in a study of liver allograft versus peripheral blood T cells. Study-wide context: Transplanted livers held T cell receptor repertoires, and these were compared with repertoires in recipients' peripheral blood.

One entry per CDR3 protein results from TCRdb running MiXCR on the reads. The repertoire holds 14,000 or so distinct CDR3 sequences, approximately 20% seen once, with approximately 6.3% in the top ten. These receptors all stem from a human patient who had a liver transplant. The T cells may come from the graft donor.

V gene TRBV5-1 combines with J gene TRBJ1-4, with D hard to call. Germline V CDR1 and CDR2: SGHRS, YFSETQ. The CDR3 spans 17 residues. Trimming took off 1 base at V and 0 bases at J, with 13 bases between the two ends. Written as DNA, the CDR3 is TGCGCCAGCAGCTTGTCGCCCCCTACCGCAACTAATGAAAAACTGTTTTTT. It codes for CASSLSPPTATNEKLFF.

CDR3 loop: CSASTMGGLDTEAFF. CDR3 bases: TGCAGTGCTTCCACTATGGGGGGTTTGGACACTGAAGCTTTCTTT. V usage is TRBV20-1 and J usage is TRBJ1-1; TRBD1 might be the D (5 bases). The CDR3 covers 15 residues. V was pared by 5 bases and J by 3 bases, with 19 bases between. The V gene's germline CDR1 is DFQATT and CDR2 SNEGSKA (reference sequence).

By its share, this clonotype is medium-sized (0.01 to 0.1%). The V and J genes are TRBV15 and TRBJ1-4, with TRBD1 matching 7 bases. V lost 1 base to trimming and J lost 8 bases; unmatched junction nucleotides: 10. The CDR3 extends over 16 amino acids. CDR1 is LNHNV and CDR2 is YYDKDF in the germline V gene (reference sequence). The CDR3 here is CATSRVAGGLSEKLFF. CDR3 sequence (DNA): TGTGCCACCAGCAGAGTAGCAGGGGGGCTTTCCGAAAAACTGTTTTTT.

In its sample, this clonotype is medium-sized. The CDR3 DNA reads TGTGCCTGGAGTCAAGGGGGCAGCAATCAGCCCCAGCATTTT. This encodes CAWSQGGSNQPQHF. V and J are TRBV30 and TRBJ1-5; 7 bases agree with TRBD1. The CDR3 length is 14 residues. The germline CDR1 and CDR2 sequences are GTSNPN and SVGIG (reference sequence). The trim removed 2 bases at V and 1 base at J, leaving 2 bases unmatched.

This clonotype is medium-sized (0.01 to 0.1%) by share. The gene calls are TRBV29-1 and TRBJ1-2; no definite D call. CDR1 and CDR2 from the germline V gene are SQVTM and ANQGSEA. V shed 4 bases and J shed 0 bases, with 9 bases lying between them. CDR3 length equals 13 residues. The CDR3 nucleotides read TGCAGCGTTGGGGAGGAGGCTAACTATGGCTACACCTTC. This translates into CSVGEEANYGYTF. Based on the CDR3 plus reference TRBV29-1 and TRBJ1-2, the full variable domain is SAVISQKPSRDICQRGTSLTIQCQVDSQVTMMFWYRQQPGQSLTLIATANQGSEATYESGFVIDKFPISRPNLTFSTLTVSNMSPEDSSIYLCSVGEEANYGYTFGSGTRLTVV.

This clonotype was observed at least ten times. J is TRBJ1-4 and V is TRBV6-6, with a tentative D call TRBD1 (6 bases). The germline V gene has CDR1 MNHNY and CDR2 SVGAGI (reference sequence). The V gene lost 6 bases and the J gene lost 8 bases, with 22 bases spanning the gap. The CDR3 sequence is 16 residues long. CDR3: CASSRITGRRVEKLFF. CDR3 nucleotides: TGTGCCAGCAGCAGAATTACAGGGAGGCGAGTCGAAAAACTGTTTTTT.

This clonotype has at least ten counts. This chain joins TRBV30 and TRBJ1-1; D remains ambiguous. V was cut by 2 bases and J by 4 bases, with 11 bases left in between. Per the germline V gene, CDR1 is GTSNPN and CDR2 is SVGIG (reference sequence). This CDR3 spans 13 amino acids. The DNA of the CDR3 is TGTGCCTGGAGTCGGGAGTTTGGCACTGAAGCTTTCTTT. It translates to CAWSREFGTEAFF.

This clonotype appeared a few times. This chain uses TRBV7-3 with TRBJ1-1; D is possibly TRBD1 (6 bases). The CDR3 totals 15 residues. Per the germline V gene, CDR1 is SGHTA and CDR2 is FQGTGA. The V end lost 6 bases, the J end lost 0 bases, and 14 bases lay between the germline ends. The CDR3 reads CASSSNGQMNTEAFF. CDR3 coding DNA: TGTGCCAGCAGTTCCAACGGACAGATGAACACTGAAGCTTTCTTT.

By sample share, this clonotype is medium-sized. V and J are TRBV18 and TRBJ1-2; D possibly corresponds to TRBD1 (5 bases). The germline V gene encodes CDR1 KGHSH and CDR2 LQKENI. This CDR3 comprises 15 residues. V lost 6 bases and J lost 0, with 14 bases in between. The CDR3 region is CASSFVGTANYGYTF. CDR3 bases: TGTGCCAGCTCGTTCGTAGGGACGGCTAACTATGGCTACACCTTC. Drawing the rest from reference TRBV18 and TRBJ1-2, the complete variable domain is NAGVMQNPRHLVRRRGQEARLRCSPMKGHSHVYWYRQLPEEGLKFMVYLQKENIIDESGMPKERFSAEFPKEGPSILRIQQVVRGDSAAYFCASSFVGTANYGYTFGSGTRLTVV.

This clonotype was counted ten times or more. The V call is TRBV6-1, the J call TRBJ2-7; possibly TRBD1 for D (5 bases). From germline, CDR1 is MNHNS and CDR2 SASEGT. The V and J ends lost 2 bases and 6 bases respectively, with 5 bases between them. The CDR3 runs to 11 residues. CDR3 loop: CASSERGEQYF. The CDR3 nucleotides are TGTGCCAGCAGTGAAAGGGGCGAGCAGTACTTC.